This T cell receptor (beta chain) emerged from a study of human T cells and chemical hapten exposure. For the study at large: Once 0.01% DPC had been applied to the upper back by patch test, readings were taken at 6 days. Findings and limits, study-wide: Significantly greater numbers of large CDR3 similarity clusters came from expanded TCRs than from controls. Given that the donors had alopecia, their immune response may differ from that seen in healthy people.

Note on this clonotype: Its specificity is unknown.

Germline CDR1 and CDR2: SGHRS and YFSETQ. V dropped 1 base and J dropped 3 bases, with 10 bases sitting between them. The CDR3 spans 14 residues. What the library attached to individual cDNA molecules were unique molecular identifiers. Via MiXCR, TCRdb re-called the RACE reads, giving one row per CDR3 protein. The table records approximately 180,000 distinct CDR3 sequences, 30% of them present only once. Sample time point: pre-sensitization, week 0. Stated treatment: therapeutic diphenylcyclopropenone sensitization with weekly scalp DPC. This TCR was recovered from a young woman with alopecia areata. Some clones in this sample may be carry-over from other donors' samples. The chain couples TRBV5-1 to TRBJ2-5; possibly TRBD2 for D (5 bases). Material: whole blood, obtained in connection with sensitization to the hapten diphenylcyclopropenone (DPC). The CDR3 DNA sequence: TGCGCCAGCAGCTTGAGCGTGACTAAAGAGACCCAGTACTTC. Its protein is CASSLSVTKETQYF.